Listed below are T cell receptor beta chains from one sample, sequenced in a study of T cell responses to AZD1222 COVID-19 vaccine. Generated by immunoSEQ multiplex PCR, the TCRdb table keeps only in-frame clones and is missing some. Here the sample spans about 130,000 clones, 80% to 90% being singletons. The sequences come from peripheral blood, collected on day 0 of AZD1222 vaccination. These receptors all stem from an adult in good health. Both conserved end residues are part of each CDR3. The D gene is left open where the match is weak. Clone size is not always given. Where it is, it says once, few, many or a class for expanded clones.

clone size | J gene | V gene | D gene | CDR3 protein | CDR3 DNA
. | TRBJ2-7 | TRBV9 | . | CASSVTSRDYEQYF | TGTGCCAGCAGCGTGACCAGTCGGGACTACGAGCAGTACTTC
. | TRBJ1-1 | TRBV18 | . | CASSSRTAMNTEAFF | TGTGCCAGCTCATCTAGGACAGCGATGAACACTGAAGCTTTCTTT
. | TRBJ1-6 | TRBV6-2/TRBV6-3 | . | CASSYRGSSYNSPLHF | TGTGCCAGCAGTTACAGGGGGAGCTCCTATAATTCACCCCTCCACTTT
. | TRBJ1-6 | TRBV7-9 | . | CASSLERAYSPLHF | TGTGCCAGCAGCTTAGAGAGGGCTTATTCACCCCTCCACTTT
once | TRBJ2-3 | TRBV6-4 | TRBD1 | CASSDSTGHTDTQYF | TGTGCCAGCAGTGACTCGACAGGGCACACAGATACGCAGTATTTT
. | TRBJ1-1 | TRBV4-2 | . | CASSQPGLPGDTEAFF | TGTGCCAGCAGCCAACCGGGCCTCCCGGGGGACACTGAAGCTTTCTTT
few | TRBJ2-7 | TRBV6-1 | TRBD2 | CASSERLAGGYEQYF | TGTGCCAGCAGTGAAAGACTAGCGGGAGGGTACGAGCAGTACTTC
. | TRBJ1-4 | TRBV30 | . | CAWTGATNEKLFF | TGTGCCTGGACAGGGGCAACTAATGAAAAACTGTTTTTT
. | TRBJ1-1 | TRBV11-3 | TRBD1 | CASSRTGDSREAFF | TGTGCCAGCAGCCGAACCGGGGACAGTCGTGAAGCTTTCTTT
. | TRBJ1-2 | TRBV30 | . | CVRNPVGSYGYTF | TGTGTTCGAAACCCGGTGGGGAGCTATGGCTACACCTTC
. | TRBJ2-7 | TRBV2 | . | CASSSAVWEQYF | TGTGCCAGCAGCTCCGCCGTATGGGAGCAGTACTTC
few | TRBJ1-1 | TRBV18 | TRBD1 | CASSPDRDGTEAFF | TGTGCCAGCTCACCGGACAGGGATGGCACTGAAGCTTTCTTT